A single sample is the source of the 15 T cell receptor beta chains below, sequenced in a study of CD8 T cells in ankylosing spondylitis. The study's findings and limits: The study identified a TCR beta motif of fewer than 10 highly homologous variants that appeared characteristic of ankylosing spondylitis blood.

A single record per CDR3 protein comes from TCRdb applying MiXCR to the 5' RACE reads. The sample contains fewer than 500,000 distinct CDR3 sequences, approximately 20% of which appear only once. The antigens these receptors bind are not known. Sequenced: blood, either unsorted or a sorted T cell fraction (not recorded which). Receptor source: a male donor with ankylosing spondylitis.

V usage is TRBV7-3 and J usage is TRBJ1-1; the D gene is possibly TRBD1 (5 bases). This CDR3 is 15 amino acids long. V dropped 5 bases and J dropped 4 bases, with 17 bases sitting between them. Germline V gives CDR1 SGHTA, CDR2 FQGTGA. In nucleotides, the CDR3 is TGTGCCAGCAGCCCCAGCGGGCCGGGGGGCACTGAAGCTTTCTTT. Translated: CASSPSGPGGTEAFF.

This clonotype was counted only a few times. The chain is built from TRBV12-3 or TRBV12-4 and TRBJ2-1, with TRBD2 matching over 12 bases. After removal of 3 bases from V and 11 bases from J, the junction contained 5 bases not matched to a gene. The CDR3 is 14 residues long. The CDR3 DNA sequence: TGTGCCAGCAGTTTGGGACTAGCGGGCTGGAAGCAGTTCTTC. This translates into CASSLGLAGWKQFF.

This clonotype was recorded a few times. The chain joins TRBV5-1 to TRBJ1-6; possibly TRBD1 for D (6 bases). The CDR3 consists of 15 residues. Trimming took off 3 bases at V and 9 bases at J, with 16 bases between the two ends. The germline CDR1 and CDR2 sequences are SGHRS and YFSETQ. The CDR3 reads CASSSVQGSGSPLHF. CDR3 nucleotide sequence: TGCGCCAGCAGCTCAGTACAGGGATCCGGTTCACCCCTCCACTTT.

This clonotype was found many times. A junction boundary mismatches the germline segment, possibly from a read error. The rearrangement joins TRBV5-1 to TRBJ1-1; TRBD1 might be the D (6 bases). Germline assignment: CDR1 SGHRS and CDR2 YFSETQ. The CDR3 spans 13 residues. CDR3 nucleotide sequence: TGTGCCAGCAGTTTAAACAGGGACACTGAAGCTTTCTTT. Translating it yields CASSLNRDTEAFF.

The chain uses TRBV7-2 and TRBJ1-1, with D possibly matching TRBD1 (5 bases). The CDR3 covers 15 residues. The germline V gene has CDR1 SGHTA and CDR2 FQGNSA. The V end was cut by 2 bases, the J end by 4 bases, with 14 bases between. The CDR3 sequence is CASSLQGAALTEAFF. In nucleotides, the CDR3 is TGTGCCAGCAGCTTACAGGGCGCCGCCCTCACTGAAGCTTTCTTT. The full variable domain, with the rest looked up from reference TRBV7-2 and TRBJ1-1, is GAGVSQSPSNKVTEKGKDVELRCDPISGHTALYWYRQSLGQGLEFLIYFQGNSAPDKSGLPSDRFSAERTGGSVSTLTIQRTQQEDSAVYLCASSLQGAALTEAFFGQGTRLTVV.

The chain carries TRBV3-1 and TRBJ1-4; 10 nucleotides align to TRBD1. The germline V gene encodes CDR1 LGHDT and CDR2 YNNKEL (reference sequence). With V trimmed by 6 bases and J by 7 bases, 14 bases remained unmatched. The CDR3 covers 17 residues. This CDR3 is CASSRTRPDRGFEKLFF. The CDR3 DNA is TGTGCCAGCAGTCGAACGAGGCCGGACAGGGGGTTTGAAAAACTGTTTTTT. The full variable domain, rest sourced from reference TRBV3-1 and TRBJ1-4, is DTAVSQTPKYLVTQMGNDKSIKCEQNLGHDTMYWYKQDSKKFLKIMFSYNNKELIINETVPNRFSPKSPDKAHLNLHINSLELGDSAVYFCASSRTRPDRGFEKLFFGSGTQLSVL.

This clonotype was seen many times. The genes are TRBV4-2 and TRBJ2-7, with D unclear. CDR1 is LGHNA, CDR2 YNFKEQ, per germline. Trimming stripped 0 bases from V and 3 bases from J, with 9 bases between. This CDR3 comprises 14 residues. CDR3 residues: CASSQEGSRYEQYF. The CDR3 region has the DNA TGTGCCAGCAGCCAAGAAGGGTCTCGCTACGAGCAGTACTTC.

In this sample, this clonotype turned up many times. The V call is TRBV5-1, the J call TRBJ2-5, with D perhaps TRBD1 or TRBD2 (6 bases each). Trimming removed 3 bases from V and 5 bases from J, with 20 bases in between. Germline loops: CDR1 SGHRS, CDR2 YFSETQ. This CDR3 is 16 amino acids long. The CDR3 sequence: CASSSGRGRRGETQYF. In DNA, the CDR3 is TGCGCCAGCAGCTCGGGACGGGGGCGAAGGGGGGAGACCCAGTACTTC.

The J gene is TRBJ1-2, the V gene TRBV3-1, with D possibly TRBD1 on 6 matching bases. There are 15 residues in the CDR3. CDR1 is LGHDT and CDR2 is YNNKEL in the germline V gene (reference sequence). Trimming left V 4 bases short and J 2 bases short, with 14 bases between. The CDR3 spells CASSPAAGGNYGYTF. DNA for the CDR3: TGTGCCAGCAGCCCCGCGGCGGGGGGCAACTATGGCTACACCTTC.

The rearrangement links TRBV15 to TRBJ1-2, with D perhaps matching TRBD1 (6 bases). The CDR3 consists of 15 residues. The ends were cut back, 0 bases at V and 4 bases at J, with 12 bases in the middle. Germline CDR1 and CDR2: LNHNV and YYDKDF (reference sequence). CDR3 DNA: TGTGCCACCAGCAGAGATGGACAGCTTAGCTATGGCTACACCTTC. Its translation: CATSRDGQLSYGYTF.

This clonotype was recorded a few times. This rearrangement joins TRBV20-1 to TRBJ2-1; maybe TRBD2 (6 bases). Trimming took 3 bases from V and 9 from J, leaving 12 bases between them. The germline V gene has CDR1 DFQATT and CDR2 SNEGSKA (reference sequence). This CDR3 region has 12 residues. As DNA, the CDR3 is TGCAGTGCTAGCGGGAGTTTAGGTGAGCAGTTCTTC. It codes for CSASGSLGEQFF.

In this sample, this clonotype turned up a few times. The chain uses TRBV4-1 and TRBJ2-7, with D perhaps given as TRBD1 or TRBD2 (5 bases each). Germline V lookup: CDR1 MGHRA, CDR2 YSYEKL. V gave up 0 bases and J gave up 4 bases, with 13 bases separating them. The length of the CDR3 is 15 residues. The DNA of the CDR3 is TGCGCCAGCAGCCAAGAGCCCGACAGACTATACGAGCAGTACTTC. It encodes CASSQEPDRLYEQYF.

The chain is built from TRBV5-1 and TRBJ2-3; unclear D gene. This CDR3 has 12 residues. V was clipped by 2 bases and J by 3 bases, with 4 bases between them. Germline CDR1 reads SGHRS; CDR2 reads YFSETQ. This CDR3 is CASSLWTDTQYF. The CDR3 nucleotides are TGCGCCAGCAGCTTATGGACAGATACGCAGTATTTT.

The chain links TRBV28 to TRBJ1-1, with D maybe TRBD1 (6 bases). Germline V gene sequence: CDR1 MDHEN, CDR2 SYDVKM. V was shortened by 6 bases and J by 0 bases, with 17 bases between the two germline ends. The CDR3 is made up of 16 amino acids. The CDR3 DNA sequence: TGTGCCAGCAGAAAAGGAGGACAGATAATGAACACTGAAGCTTTCTTT. Amino acid sequence: CASRKGGQIMNTEAFF.

This clonotype was seen more than once but under ten times. The chain uses TRBV5-1 and TRBJ1-1, with TRBD1 matching over 10 bases. This CDR3 has 15 residues. The junction had 3 bases not matched to a gene; V was cut back by 0 bases and J by 4 bases. Germline lookup yields CDR1 SGHRS and CDR2 YFSETQ. The CDR3 here is CASSLGWTGGTEAFF. Written as DNA, the CDR3 is TGCGCCAGCAGCTTGGGTTGGACAGGGGGCACTGAAGCTTTCTTT. Full variable domain (rest looked up from reference TRBV5-1 and TRBJ1-1): KAGVTQTPRYLIKTRGQQVTLSCSPISGHRSVSWYQQTPGQGLQFLFEYFSETQRNKGNFPGRFSGRQFSNSRSEMNVSTLELGDSALYLCASSLGWTGGTEAFFGQGTRLTVV.